This T cell receptor (beta chain) appears in the sequencing data of a study of blood T cells in healthy people across ages (dated by TCRdb to between 2015 and 2016). Study-wide context: In model experiments, roughly one uniquely barcoded TCR beta cDNA molecule per two T cells was captured by template switching. The study measured age-related changes in TCR beta repertoire diversity using deep sequencing normalized with unique cDNA molecular identifiers. The donors were divided into four age groups: young (average roughly 15 years), middle-aged (around 41), aged (about 56) and long-lived (around 87). For two donors (one aged 18 to 30 and one aged 80 or older), the study analyzed two additional independent replicas of 1 million unique cDNA reads from the same blood draw. To avoid experimental bias, donors of different ages were spread randomly across the sequencing lanes.

Trimming leaves V shorter by 0 bases and J shorter by 10 bases, with the junction holding 6 bases beyond the gene matches. The CDR3, from cysteine to phenylalanine, totals 14 residues. Only the CDR3 portion is preserved as DNA: 42 bases, with reading frame beginning at the first base. The germline V gene (reference sequence) sets CDR1 to SGHNT and CDR2 to YYREEE. This clonotype was counted a few times. No antigen is known for it. Base qualities are not recorded, but no much larger clone differs from it by a single base. The 39 donors, aged about 6 to 90 years, were systemically healthy Caucasian individuals from Russia. Roughly 9 milliliters of peripheral blood were drawn from each donor into EDTA-treated Vacutainer tubes. Ficoll-Paque density-gradient centrifugation was used to isolate PBMCs, with at least 6.5 million per sample. Total RNA, at least 5.5 micrograms per sample, was extracted from PBMCs with Trizol reagent. Naive CD45RAhigh/CD27high T cell percentages were measured by flow cytometry on a PBMC aliquot from every donor.

Library generation was performed with 5' RACE. The listed sequencing device is Illumina HiSeq 2500. A second PCR of about 7 to 12 cycles was performed with a sample-barcoded 5' primer and a J-beta primer mix. A unique molecular identifier was introduced onto each TCR beta cDNA molecule by a template-switch 5' adaptor carrying 12 random nucleotides. At least 2.5 million CDR3-containing paired-end reads were obtained from each sample. All of the RNA was converted into first-strand cDNA using the Mint cDNA synthesis kit, with a TRBC-specific oligonucleotide serving as the primer. After uracil-DNA glycosylase treatment, a first 18-cycle PCR used universal primers M1SS and BC2_uni_R on all cDNA. The authors' pipeline ran thus. For normalization, 1 million high-quality reads were randomly selected from each sample, with every read carrying a distinct molecular identifier. Reads sharing molecular identifiers were discarded rather than binned into consensus sequences. CDR3 identification, clonotype clustering and error correction used MiTCR with a Q25 quality threshold and the strictest error-elimination algorithm. Lower-bound total TCR beta diversity was estimated with a nonparametric unseen species model using Euler transformation. The public sequencing data were trimmed at Q25 with fastp and processed into clonotypes with MiXCR by TCRdb, which kept only in-frame beta chains. One record per CDR3 amino acid sequence lists the most common genes and DNA. The V and J calls were not made by the authors but by TCRdb's processing. Here the sample has approximately 1.5 million distinct CDR3 sequences; around 36% occur a single time. The ten biggest clones cover about 11% of the sample.

The investigation overall reported the following: Since profiling was done on bulk unsorted PBMCs, naive and antigen-experienced compartments could not be conclusively compared. The percentage of naive T cells measured by flow cytometry correlated strongly with observed TCR beta diversity. The long-lived group showed more naive CD4+ T cells, fewer expanded clones and increased TCR diversity than the aged group, suggesting age selection. Because the CMV infection status of the donors was unknown, age-related changes in expanded clonotypes may potentially have been confounded. Estimates of total diversity based on one million sequenced T cells were considered lower bounds and underestimates. As age increased, observed TCR beta diversity per million T cells dropped in a roughly linear way, and a significant reduction was already evident by age about 40.

Sequencing used blood. The origin of this receptor is a woman between 25 and 40 years old in good health. Recombination linked TRBV5-4 to TRBJ1-1, and 10 bases in between align with TRBD1. The CDR3 has the sequence CASSLGPGQGRAFF. In nucleotide form, the sequence is TGTGCCAGCAGCTTGGGGCCGGGACAGGGGAGAGCTTTCTTT.